Described below is a single T cell receptor beta chain sequence and its context. Its antigen is unknown. Base qualities are not recorded, but no much larger clone differs from it by a single base. This sample was taken from a study of vaccination and CD4 T cells after COVID-19 (dated by TCRdb to between 2022 and 2023). For context, the study as a whole: SARS-CoV-2 positivity had been established in the convalescent patients by nasal swab PCR, and mild disease was recorded in several of these patients and severe disease in one. Control cultures received a CEFX viral epitope pool as the positive control, an HIV-1 Nef peptide pool as the negative control, or no peptide. The spike-specific CD4+ TCR repertoire was compared before and after mRNA vaccination in over 9 COVID-19 convalescent patients and a few infection-naive healthy vaccine recipients. Post-vaccine blood samples were obtained a median of around 67 days after the second vaccine dose, with a range of about 13 to 241 days. Post-COVID blood samples were collected from convalescent patients a median of around 100 days after diagnosis, with a range of about 30 to 161 days. Six males and four females were included in the convalescent cohort, with two Hispanic individuals, seven Caucasians, two Asians and one multiracial person represented. Participants got two doses of the Pfizer-BioNTech BNT162b2 vaccine (n=8) or two doses of the Moderna mRNA-1273 vaccine (n=2). For stimulating the cultures, overlapping spike peptide pools were used, derived from SARS-CoV-2 as well as from the common cold coronaviruses HCoV-NL63, HCoV-OC43 and HCoV-229E.

The germline V gene yields SGHRS for CDR1 and YFSETQ for CDR2. The CDR3 contains 14 residues, cysteine and phenylalanine counted. Solely the CDR3 DNA is kept, with 42 bases framed from the first base. V drops 2 bases and J drops 2 bases, leaving 11 bases in between. Findings and caveats that apply to the study as a whole: The study included relatively few convalescent patients and did not analyze early timepoints after natural infection. Of the vaccine-specific clones in convalescent patients, 304 of 307, or nearly all, reacted only to SARS-CoV-2 spike and did not cross-react with common cold coronaviruses. An increase in the median number of SARS-CoV-2-reactive clonotypes from around 20 after infection to about 39 after vaccination was observed, but the change was not found to be significant. Among convalescent patients, a median about 90% of the SARS-CoV-2-reactive clones seen after vaccination appeared only after vaccination, which suggests priming specific to the vaccine.

The library was obtained by PCR. At the Johns Hopkins FTIC core, DNA from the cultured CD4+ T cells underwent TCR sequencing with the Oncomine TCR Beta short-read assay. The QIAamp micro DNA kit was used to extract genomic DNA from the cultured CD4+ T cells. Oncomine TCR Beta libraries from cultured CD4+ T cells were pooled using unique dual indexes and sequenced on an Illumina iSeq 100. From the authors' description of their analysis: Non-productive sequences were removed, and CDR3s that did not start with C, did not end with F or W, or were shorter than 7 amino acids were discarded. Antigen-specific clonotypes were identified with the MANAFEST web application by comparing peptide-stimulated wells with reference and other culture wells. For a clone to be called positive, the clone needed an FDR below 0.05, an odds ratio above 5, and a productive frequency above 0.1% in at least two of three replicate wells. Clonotypes that were significantly expanded in both SARS-CoV-2 spike wells and at least one common cold coronavirus spike condition were defined as cross-reactive. Using R version 3.6.1, CDR3 homology was evaluated through Levenshtein distances (stringdist) along with unrooted phylogenetic trees (ape). TCRdb took the public reads, trimmed them with fastp at Q25, ran MiXCR for clone calling and kept in-frame beta chains. Every distinct CDR3 protein forms one entry, paired with its most common genes and DNA. TCRdb assigned the V and J calls; the authors' analysis was not used. Within this sample are 13,000 to 15,000 distinct CDR3 sequences, with about 61% of them counted one time only. The ten largest clonotypes hold roughly 7.3% of the sample.

The sample's treatment or condition label, decoded: roughly 10-day PBMC culture with coronavirus spike peptide pools or control peptides (ViraFEST assay). The study used the ViraFEST assay, which expanded antigen-specific T cells with peptide pools and then identified expanded clonotypes by TCR sequencing. Positive SARS-CoV-2 PCR tests in the convalescent patients dated from March to December 2020, before Alpha, Beta and Delta variants emerged in the United States. Roughly 2 million PBMCs per well were cultured in IMDM with 5% human AB serum and 8.5 to 10 IU/ml IL-2, plus 10 ug/ml peptide pools. On days 3 and 7, half of the culture medium was replaced with fresh IL-2-containing medium. After approximately 10 days of culture, CD4+ T cells were isolated by negative selection using the EasySep CD4+ T cell isolation kit. Ficoll-Paque Plus gradient centrifugation was used to isolate PBMCs from whole blood, and the isolated PBMCs were then either used fresh or cryopreserved at -140C. Each culture condition was generally run in triplicate wells.

This TCR derives from a human donor who had recovered from COVID-19. The chain employs TRBV5-1 and TRBJ2-7; the D call could be TRBD1 or TRBD2, with each sharing 5 bases. Source material: CD4+ T cells from blood, cultured in vitro. The CDR3 here reads CASSLTGTTYEQYF. The DNA sequence is TGCGCCAGCAGCTTAACCGGGACCACCTACGAGCAGTACTTC.